These 19 T cell receptor beta chains came from one sample sequenced in a study of control samples from healthy donors and cancer patients. Produced via immunoSEQ multiplex PCR; TCRdb's table is partial and in-frame only. Of 45,000 to 70,000 clones in the sample, approximately 90% are singletons; the top ten hold under 0.95%. Sequencing was carried out using PBMCs. The origin of the receptors is a man aged 25 to 45 with colorectal cancer.

This clone has only one observation. For the CDR3, the DNA is TGTGCCAGCAGTACAGGGGCCAAGTTTGAAAAACTGTTTTTT. This encodes CASSTGAKFEKLFF. This chain links TRBV6-5 with TRBJ1-4; 7 bases match TRBD1. The CDR3 loop spans 14 amino acids. Germline CDR1 MNHEY, CDR2 SVGAGI. Trimming took 5 bases from V and 7 from J; bases not matched to a gene: 7.

The J gene is TRBJ1-1, the V gene TRBV5-1; 7 nucleotides align to TRBD1. The CDR3 extends over 14 amino acids. Germline values: CDR1 SGHRS, CDR2 YFSETQ. J lost 0 bases, V lost 3 bases, and 2 bases had no gene match. CDR3 in DNA: TGCGCCAGCAGCTGGGACAGATTGAACACTGAAGCTTTCTTT. This codes for CASSWDRLNTEAFF.

The rearrangement joins TRBV18 to TRBJ2-7; D ambiguous. CDR3 length equals 14 residues. The V and J ends lost 2 bases and 3 bases respectively, with 11 bases between them. Germline assignment: CDR1 KGHSH and CDR2 LQKENI. The CDR3 DNA follows: TGTGCCAGCTCACCAGCCAGGATCGGCTACGAGCAGTACTTC. Translation gives CASSPARIGYEQYF.

V is TRBV18 and J is TRBJ1-3, with D unresolved. V dropped 1 base and J dropped 0 bases, with 7 bases sitting between them. This CDR3 spans 15 amino acids. Germline V CDR1 and CDR2: KGHSH, LQKENI. The CDR3 DNA follows: TGTGCCAGCTCACCACAAAGGGTCTCTGGAAACACCATATATTTT. Its translation: CASSPQRVSGNTIYF.

The chain has TRBV5-8 and TRBJ2-3, with 11 bases lining up with TRBD2. Germline V gene sequence: CDR1 SGHTS, CDR2 YDEGEE. The CDR3 length is 16 residues. With V trimmed by 3 bases and J by 0 bases, 3 bases remained unmatched. CDR3 in amino acids: CASSSRLAGSTDTQYF. The CDR3 DNA follows: TGTGCCAGCAGCTCAAGACTAGCGGGGAGCACAGATACGCAGTATTTT.

CDR3 region: CASTSSLGGQLSGANVLTF. CDR3 DNA sequence: TGCGCCAGCACATCCTCTCTAGGGGGACAGCTCTCTGGGGCCAACGTCCTGACTTTC. The V call is TRBV5-1, the J call TRBJ2-6, with TRBD1 identical over 7 bases. CDR3 size: 19 residues. The junction had 15 bases not matched to a gene; V was cut back by 6 bases and J by 0 bases. Germline assignment: CDR1 SGHRS and CDR2 YFSETQ. Based on the CDR3 plus reference TRBV5-1 and TRBJ2-6, the full variable domain is KAGVTQTPRYLIKTRGQQVTLSCSPISGHRSVSWYQQTPGQGLQFLFEYFSETQRNKGNFPGRFSGRQFSNSRSEMNVSTLELGDSALYLCASTSSLGGQLSGANVLTFGAGSRLTVL.

The table lists this clone with a count of one. The chain has TRBV5-6 and TRBJ1-4; tentative D call: TRBD1 (6 bases). The CDR3 runs to 13 residues. Per the germline V gene, CDR1 is SGHDT and CDR2 is YYEEEE. The V end was cut by 2 bases, the J end by 5 bases, with 7 bases between. CDR3 nucleotides: TGTGCCAGCAGCTTCACAGGGAATGAAAAACTGTTTTTT. Translating it yields CASSFTGNEKLFF.

This rearrangement joins TRBV6-5 to TRBJ2-7, with D possibly called TRBD1 or TRBD2 (5 bases each). The germline CDR1 and CDR2 sequences are MNHEY and SVGAGI. Trimming cost V 0 bases and J 3 bases, with 9 bases left between them. The CDR3 covers 14 residues. The CDR3 region is CASSYSGEFYEQYV. Here the CDR3 DNA reads TGTGCCAGCAGTTACTCGGGGGAATTCTACGAGCAGTACGTC.

This chain connects TRBV19 to TRBJ2-3; D is uncertain. Germline CDR1 and CDR2: LNHDA and SQIVND (reference sequence). The CDR3 consists of 16 residues. The V end lost 4 bases, the J end lost 0 bases, and 14 bases lay between the germline ends. In DNA, the CDR3 is TGTGCCAGTAGTACTTTTGAGACAACTAGCACAGATACGCAGTATTTT. This codes for CASSTFETTSTDTQYF.

In regard to this clone: Other nucleotide sequences in the sample specify the same CDR3. The gene calls are TRBV4-3 and TRBJ1-2, with a tentative D call TRBD1 (5 bases). The CDR3 is made up of 19 amino acids. V lost 3 bases and J 4 bases, leaving 27 bases between the germline ends. Per germline, CDR1 LGHNA and CDR2 YSLEER. The CDR3 spells CASSHGGVITCYKPYGYTF. In DNA, the CDR3 is TGCGCCAGCAGCCACGGAGGGGTAATAACTTGCTACAAACCCTATGGCTACACCTTC.

The chain employs TRBV19 and TRBJ1-1; tentative D call: TRBD1 (6 bases). In germline, CDR1 is LNHDA, CDR2 SQIVND (reference sequence). This CDR3 spans 16 amino acids. V gave up 5 bases and J gave up 3 bases, with 19 bases separating them. This chain's CDR3 is CASSFRGGEGYTEAFF. The CDR3 coding sequence is TGTGCCAGTAGTTTTAGGGGGGGCGAAGGGTACACTGAAGCTTTCTTT. The full variable domain, in which reference TRBV19 and TRBJ1-1 provide the parts outside the CDR3, is DGGITQSPKYLFRKEGQNVTLSCEQNLNHDAMYWYRQDPGQGLRLIYYSQIVNDFQKGDIAEGYSVSREKKESFPLTVTSAQKNPTAFYLCASSFRGGEGYTEAFFGQGTRLTVV.

The chain combines TRBV6-2 or TRBV6-3 with TRBJ2-5; D may match TRBD1 or TRBD2 (6 bases each). Germline lookup yields CDR1 MNHEY and CDR2 SVGEGT. The CDR3 totals 14 residues. V was shortened by 2 bases and J by 1 base, with 8 bases between the two germline ends. This CDR3 reads CASSYGGGQETQYF. The CDR3, as DNA: TGTGCCAGCAGTTACGGAGGGGGCCAAGAGACCCAGTACTTC.

The chain carries TRBV5-4 and TRBJ2-7; D gene uncertain. V was shortened by 0 bases and J by 3 bases, with 7 bases between the two germline ends. This CDR3 has 13 amino acids. CDR1 is SGHNT and CDR2 is YYREEE in the germline V gene (reference sequence). The CDR3 sequence: CASSLGSHYEQYF. Here the CDR3 DNA reads TGTGCCAGCAGCTTGGGGAGCCACTACGAGCAGTACTTC.

The rearrangement joins TRBV7-9 to TRBJ2-2, with 8 bases lining up with TRBD1. Germline V gene sequence: CDR1 SEHNR, CDR2 FQNEAQ (reference sequence). The CDR3 consists of 16 residues. V was pared by 1 base and J by 3 bases, with 4 bases of the junction left unmatched. The chain's CDR3 is CASSLVDRGYTGELFF. CDR3 bases: TGTGCCAGCAGCTTAGTCGACAGGGGCTACACCGGGGAGCTGTTTTTT.

The chain uses TRBV30 and TRBJ1-5; TRBD1 might be the D (5 bases). Germline V gene lookup returns CDR1 GTSNPN and CDR2 SVGIG (reference sequence). V was cut by 5 bases and J by 2 bases, with 10 bases left in between. The CDR3 length is 13 residues. The CDR3, as DNA: TGTGCCTGGGGTGGGGGGGGCAATCAGCCCCAGCATTTT. Its protein is CAWGGGGNQPQHF.

This clone has only a few counts. The chain uses TRBV6-5 and TRBJ2-5; D may be TRBD1 (5 bases). Trimming took 5 bases from V and 4 from J, leaving 17 bases between them. This CDR3 contains 15 residues. Germline values: CDR1 MNHEY, CDR2 SVGAGI. The CDR3: CASSRSWGSSETQYF. Here the CDR3 DNA reads TGTGCCAGCAGTCGGTCATGGGGCAGTTCAGAGACCCAGTACTTC.

V is TRBV30 and J is TRBJ1-5, with a possible D match to TRBD1 (6 bases). The V end was cut by 3 bases, the J end by 1 base, with 7 bases between. Per germline, CDR1 GTSNPN and CDR2 SVGIG (reference sequence). This CDR3 is built from 13 residues. This CDR3 is CAWRGQSNQPQHF. The CDR3 nucleotides are TGTGCCTGGAGGGGACAAAGCAATCAGCCCCAGCATTTT.

The gene calls are TRBV10-3 and TRBJ1-4; TRBD1 aligns across 7 bases. The CDR3 sequence is 17 residues long. CDR1 is ENHRY and CDR2 is SYGVKD in the germline V gene. Unmatched junction bases numbered 17, after V lost 3 bases and J lost 10 bases. The CDR3 reads CAISDQEGPQGSGKLFF. CDR3 nucleotide sequence: TGTGCCATCAGTGACCAAGAGGGACCACAGGGGTCTGGAAAACTGTTTTTT.

The rearrangement uses TRBV5-4 and TRBJ1-1; tentatively, D is TRBD1 (6 bases). V was cut by 2 bases and J by 2 bases, with 10 bases left in between. The CDR3 covers 14 residues. CDR1 and CDR2 from the germline V gene are SGHNT and YYREEE (reference sequence). CDR3 nucleotides: TGTGCCAGCAGCTTTATAGGGACAAACACTGAAGCTTTCTTT. This encodes CASSFIGTNTEAFF.